The 32 T cell receptor beta chains below were found in one sample sequenced in a study of CD8+CD57+ T cells in acquired aplastic anemia. Previously, flow cytometry had revealed CD8+CD57+ cell expansion in the patients chosen for sequencing. Researchers used genomic DNA as the template to profile TCR beta VDJ and CDR3. MiXCR, run by TCRdb on the reads, gives a single entry per CDR3 protein. The sample shows about 160,000 distinct CDR3 sequences, 71% of them seen only once. The sequenced material came from sorted CD4+, CD8+, or CD8+CD57+ T cells (not recorded which) from PBMCs. These receptors were collected from a human donor with aplastic anemia.

The J gene is TRBJ1-1, the V gene TRBV10-2; tentatively, D is TRBD1 (5 bases). V was shortened by 2 bases and J by 4 bases, with 17 bases between the two germline ends. CDR3 size: 16 residues. From germline, CDR1 is WSHSY and CDR2 SAAADI. Written as DNA, the CDR3 is TGCGCCAGCAGTGAGCCCTGGGGGAGATGGTTCACTGAAGCTTTCTTT. Protein: CASSEPWGRWFTEAFF.

This chain uses TRBV15 with TRBJ1-3; TRBD1 aligns across 9 bases. The germline CDR1 and CDR2 sequences are LNHNV and YYDKDF (reference sequence). The CDR3 is 17 residues long. The junction had 10 bases not matched to a gene; V was cut back by 3 bases and J by 4 bases. The CDR3 nucleotides read TGTGCCACCAGCAGGTTTTTACAGGGGGCCGTCGGAAACACCATATATTTT. Protein product: CATSRFLQGAVGNTIYF.

V usage is TRBV29-1 and J usage is TRBJ2-1, with 14 bases lining up with TRBD2. V dropped 8 bases and J dropped 8; count of bases not matched to a gene: 11. CDR3 length equals 15 residues. The V gene's germline CDR1 is SQVTM and CDR2 ANQGSEA. CDR3 in amino acids: CSTGTSGSVGDEQFF. The DNA for the CDR3 is TGCAGCACCGGGACTAGCGGGAGTGTTGGCGATGAGCAGTTCTTC.

Of note for this clonotype: A read error may be the cause here, since a much bigger clone is one base away. This chain connects TRBV19 to TRBJ2-4, with D unclear. The CDR3 is made up of 16 amino acids. V shed 5 bases and J shed 3 bases, with 17 bases lying between them. Germline assignment: CDR1 LNHDA and CDR2 SQIVND (reference sequence). The chain's CDR3 is CASSVGTQLGKNIQYF. The CDR3 nucleotides read TGTGCCAGTAGTGTAGGTACTCAATTGGGCAAAAACATTCAGTACTTC.

This clonotype was seen a few times. The chain couples TRBV24-1 to TRBJ2-2, with D uncertain. CDR3 size: 14 residues. Trimming stripped 3 bases from V and 10 bases from J, with 14 bases between. Germline lookup yields CDR1 KGHDR and CDR2 SFDVKD. The CDR3 reads CATSDPARSEELFF. For the CDR3, the DNA is TGTGCCACCAGTGATCCGGCCCGGTCCGAGGAGCTGTTTTTT.

The V call is TRBV24-1, the J call TRBJ2-7, with 10 bases lining up with TRBD2. Trimming removed 5 bases from V and 1 base from J; junction bases left unmatched: 10. The CDR3 loop spans 17 amino acids. The V gene's germline CDR1 is KGHDR and CDR2 SFDVKD. The CDR3 region is CATSGNSGGWRSYEQYF. CDR3 DNA: TGTGCCACCAGTGGTAATAGCGGGGGGTGGAGGTCCTACGAGCAGTACTTC.

The CDR3 loop is CASSELREGAFF. CDR3 nucleotide sequence: TGTGCCAGCAGTGAGTTGCGGGAAGGAGCTTTCTTT. The rearrangement joins TRBV2 to TRBJ1-1; the D is unclear. This CDR3 is 12 amino acids long. Trimming removed 3 bases from V and 10 bases from J, with 12 bases in between. Germline assignment: CDR1 SNHLY and CDR2 FYNNEI. Looking up the rest from reference TRBV2 and TRBJ1-1 gives the full variable domain: EPEVTQTPSHQVTQMGQEVILRCVPISNHLYFYWYRQILGQKVEFLVSFYNNEISEKSEIFDDQFSVERPDGSNFTLKIRSTKLEDSAMYFCASSELREGAFFGQGTRLTVV.

This clonotype was found once. The chain recombines TRBV20-1 with TRBJ2-7, with D possibly matching TRBD2 (6 bases). The CDR3 consists of 13 residues. CDR1 and CDR2 from the germline V gene are DFQATT and SNEGSKA (reference sequence). Trimming stripped 1 base from V and 3 bases from J, with 10 bases between. In nucleotides, the CDR3 is TGCAGTGCTAGAGGGGACTGGGGCTACGAGCAGTACTTC. Its protein product is CSARGDWGYEQYF.

To note about this clonotype: Compared with germline, one end of the junction differs, possibly owing to a read error. As DNA, the CDR3 is TGTGCCACCAACAGAGATTTACCGAGGCCGGAGGATGGCTACACCTTC. As protein: CATNRDLPRPEDGYTF. This rearrangement joins TRBV15 to TRBJ1-2; D ambiguous. Germline CDR1 is LNHNV and CDR2 is YYDKDF (reference sequence). The CDR3 covers 16 residues.

The chain is built from TRBV7-3 and TRBJ2-1; 7 bases align to TRBD2. Germline CDR1 reads SGHTA; CDR2 reads FQGTGA. There are 19 residues in the CDR3. V was pared by 5 bases and J by 9 bases, with 25 bases of the junction left unmatched. The CDR3 DNA reads as TGTGCCAGCAGCACAAGTAGACTCAGACTAGCAGAATCCTCAGGTGAGCAGTTCTTC. As protein: CASSTSRLRLAESSGEQFF.

The table lists this clonotype with many counts. The chain recombines TRBV11-2 with TRBJ1-3; TRBD1 matches 7 bases. V shed 1 base and J 2 bases; nucleotides not matched to a gene: 8. The CDR3 has 17 amino acids. Germline V gene lookup returns CDR1 SGHAT and CDR2 FQNNGV. The CDR3 here is CASSLGNRGTAGNTIYF. CDR3 DNA: TGTGCCAGCAGCTTAGGGAACAGGGGTACTGCTGGAAACACCATATATTTT.

The J gene is TRBJ2-7, the V gene TRBV5-1; 7 bases map to TRBD2. The trim removed 4 bases at V and 7 bases at J, leaving 11 bases unmatched. Per the germline V gene, CDR1 is SGHRS and CDR2 is YFSETQ. The CDR3 has 14 residues. The chain's CDR3 is CASSPWGSGTEQYF. In DNA, the CDR3 is TGCGCCAGCAGCCCTTGGGGGAGCGGGACTGAGCAGTACTTC. The complete variable domain, with remaining parts taken from reference TRBV5-1 and TRBJ2-7, reads KAGVTQTPRYLIKTRGQQVTLSCSPISGHRSVSWYQQTPGQGLQFLFEYFSETQRNKGNFPGRFSGRQFSNSRSEMNVSTLELGDSALYLCASSPWGSGTEQYFGPGTRLTVT.

This clonotype was counted at least ten times. The chain employs TRBV6-2 or TRBV6-3 and TRBJ2-7, with TRBD2 as a possible D gene (5 bases). The V gene's germline CDR1 is MNHEY and CDR2 SVGEGT. The CDR3 runs to 15 residues. The V end was cut by 2 bases, the J end by 1 base, with 12 bases between. The CDR3 DNA follows: TGTGCCAGCAGTTACAGCGGTGGTGGGTCCTACGAGCAGTACTTC. Translating gives CASSYSGGGSYEQYF.

V is TRBV29-1 and J is TRBJ2-4; a weak D match, TRBD2 (6 bases). The CDR3 is 12 residues long. CDR1 and CDR2 from the germline V gene are SQVTM and ANQGSEA. V was pared by 3 bases and J by 7 bases, with 10 bases between. For the CDR3, the DNA is TGCAGCGTTGAGGTAGGAGGGAACATTCAGTACTTC. Protein: CSVEVGGNIQYF. Full variable domain (remainder filled in from reference TRBV29-1 and TRBJ2-4): SAVISQKPSRDICQRGTSLTIQCQVDSQVTMMFWYRQQPGQSLTLIATANQGSEATYESGFVIDKFPISRPNLTFSTLTVSNMSPEDSSIYLCSVEVGGNIQYFGAGTRLSVL.

This clonotype appeared once. The rearrangement uses TRBV7-9 and TRBJ2-2; 7 nucleotides agree with TRBD1. Germline assignment: CDR1 SEHNR and CDR2 FQNEAQ (reference sequence). The length of the CDR3 is 16 residues. Trimming cost V 4 bases and J 5 bases; bases outside gene matches: 10. This CDR3 is CASSSSGTAPTGELFF. The CDR3 DNA follows: TGTGCCAGCAGCTCGTCCGGGACAGCACCGACCGGGGAGCTGTTTTTT. Full variable domain (remainder filled in from reference TRBV7-9 and TRBJ2-2): DTGVSQNPRHKITKRGQNVTFRCDPISEHNRLYWYRQTLGQGPEFLTYFQNEAQLEKSRLLSDRFSAERPKGSFSTLEIQRTEQGDSAMYLCASSSSGTAPTGELFFGEGSRLTVL.

This clonotype showed up just once. The rearrangement joins TRBV7-6 to TRBJ2-1; 9 bases line up with TRBD2. From germline, CDR1 is SGHVS and CDR2 FNYEAQ. This CDR3 contains 14 residues. V dropped 7 bases and J dropped 6; count of bases not matched to a gene: 7. The CDR3 bases are TGTGCCAGCAACCTCCTAGCGGGGATCAATGAGCAGTTCTTC. Amino acids: CASNLLAGINEQFF.

The chain employs TRBV5-1 and TRBJ2-7, with D perhaps matching TRBD1 (6 bases). The germline V and J ends were trimmed by 3 bases and 5 bases, with 15 bases remaining between them. In germline, CDR1 is SGHRS, CDR2 YFSETQ. The length of the CDR3 is 14 residues. CDR3 bases: TGCGCCAGCAGCTCCGGACAGTCCGGGAACGAGCAGTACTTC. This gives the protein CASSSGQSGNEQYF.

The chain couples TRBV11-2 to TRBJ1-1; 8 bases align to TRBD1. The J segment lost 1 base and the V segment lost 1 base, leaving 5 bases of the junction unmatched. The germline CDR1 and CDR2 sequences are SGHAT and FQNNGV. CDR3 length: 16 residues. This CDR3 is CASSLGAGTGNTEAFF. Written as DNA, the CDR3 is TGTGCCAGCAGCTTAGGTGCTGGGACAGGGAACACTGAAGCTTTCTTT.

This chain links TRBV7-9 with TRBJ2-3; D is unresolved. The CDR3 runs to 16 residues. Germline V lookup: CDR1 SEHNR, CDR2 FQNEAQ (reference sequence). Trimming took off 2 bases at V and 0 bases at J, with 12 bases between the two ends. As DNA, the CDR3 is TGTGCCAGCAGCTTAAAGGGTGCGGAGAGCACAGATACGCAGTATTTT. This translates into CASSLKGAESTDTQYF.

The chain employs TRBV20-1 and TRBJ1-5; a possible D gene is TRBD1 (5 bases). The CDR3 has 14 amino acids. V was trimmed by 3 bases and J by 5 bases, leaving 14 bases between them. Germline lookup yields CDR1 DFQATT and CDR2 SNEGSKA (reference sequence). Here the CDR3 reads CSARSRQGDQPQHF. Here the CDR3 DNA reads TGCAGTGCTAGGTCCCGCCAGGGTGATCAGCCCCAGCATTTT.

The CDR3 spells CATSGGGRGVYNEQFF. The CDR3 region has the DNA TGTGCCACCAGTGGAGGAGGTCGAGGGGTATACAATGAGCAGTTCTTC. The V call is TRBV24-1, the J call TRBJ2-1; TRBD1 or TRBD2 may be the D gene (5 bases each). The CDR3 runs to 16 residues. V gave up 5 bases and J gave up 4 bases, with 17 bases separating them. Germline V gives CDR1 KGHDR, CDR2 SFDVKD.

V gene TRBV24-1 combines with J gene TRBJ2-1; D could derive from TRBD1 or TRBD2 (5 bases each). Trimming stripped 3 bases from V and 8 bases from J, with 16 bases between. The CDR3 runs to 15 residues. Germline V gene sequence: CDR1 KGHDR, CDR2 SFDVKD. CDR3 in amino acids: CATSDVTRGVYEQFF. In DNA form, the CDR3 reads TGTGCCACCAGTGATGTGACAAGGGGAGTATATGAGCAGTTCTTC.

CDR3 region: CSVRLNHEQYF. DNA for the CDR3: TGCAGCGTTCGACTAAACCACGAGCAGTACTTC. This chain uses TRBV29-1 with TRBJ2-7; a possible D gene is TRBD2 (5 bases). The CDR3 has 11 residues. Trimming removed 5 bases from V and 5 bases from J, with 10 bases in between. Germline V gene sequence: CDR1 SQVTM, CDR2 ANQGSEA.

A note on this clonotype: At one end the junction does not follow the germline gene, possibly because of a read error. The chain employs TRBV7-3 and TRBJ2-5, with a possible D match to TRBD1 (5 bases). CDR1 SGHTA and CDR2 FQGTGA come from the germline V gene. The CDR3 extends over 13 amino acids. The CDR3 region is CASSLIREEAQYF. The CDR3 bases are TGTGCCAGCAGCTTAATCAGGGAAGAGGCCCAGTACTTC.

The genes are TRBV20-1 and TRBJ2-1; 8 bases align to TRBD2. The V gene end was trimmed by 0 bases and the J gene end by 2 bases; junction bases not matched to a gene: 3. The CDR3 contains 15 residues. The germline V gene encodes CDR1 DFQATT and CDR2 SNEGSKA (reference sequence). The CDR3 protein is CSARDSGNPYNEQFF. CDR3 nucleotide sequence: TGCAGTGCTAGAGATAGCGGGAATCCCTACAATGAGCAGTTCTTC.

This chain connects TRBV24-1 to TRBJ1-6; D is unclear. The CDR3 is 14 amino acids. CDR1 KGHDR and CDR2 SFDVKD come from the germline V gene. Between the trimmed V and J ends, which lost 4 bases and 2 bases, there was a span of 5 bases. Here the CDR3 reads CATSEAAYNSPLHF. The CDR3 DNA is TGTGCCACCAGTGAAGCAGCCTATAATTCACCCCTCCACTTT.

There are many counts of this clonotype. The chain couples TRBV6-5 to TRBJ2-5; D uncertain. The CDR3 runs 15 residues. Trimming removed 0 bases from V and 9 bases from J, with 17 bases in between. Germline V gene data show CDR1 as MNHEY and CDR2 as SVGAGI. The CDR3: CASSYSKRSLLAQYF. DNA for the CDR3: TGTGCCAGCAGTTACTCGAAGCGTAGCCTCCTGGCCCAGTACTTC.

This sequence joins TRBV7-6 and TRBJ2-1; D call uncertain. Trimming left V 3 bases short and J 7 bases short, with 13 bases between. Germline V gives CDR1 SGHVS, CDR2 FNYEAQ. The CDR3 runs 14 residues. CDR3 DNA sequence: TGTGCCAGCAGCTTGTTAAGTGTACGGAATGAGCAGTTCTTC. Its translation: CASSLLSVRNEQFF.

The chain has TRBV11-2 and TRBJ2-7; 11 bases agree with TRBD2. V trimming: 5 bases; J trimming: 6 bases; junction bases outside the gene matches: 12. Germline CDR1 is SGHAT and CDR2 is FQNNGV. The CDR3 sequence is 16 residues long. CDR3 in amino acids: CASSPTYSGRASEQYF. The DNA for the CDR3 is TGTGCCAGCAGCCCCACGTATAGCGGGAGGGCCAGCGAGCAGTACTTC. The full variable domain, rest sourced from reference TRBV11-2 and TRBJ2-7, is EAGVAQSPRYKIIEKRQSVAFWCNPISGHATLYWYQQILGQGPKLLIQFQNNGVVDDSQLPKDRFSAERLKGVDSTLKIQPAKLEDSAVYLCASSPTYSGRASEQYFGPGTRLTVT.

The chain carries TRBV14 and TRBJ2-7; 14 bases align to TRBD2. CDR1 is SGHDN and CDR2 is FVKESK in the germline V gene. V lost 1 base to trimming and J lost 3 bases; unmatched junction nucleotides: 5. The CDR3 sequence is 17 residues long. CDR3: CASSQAGLAGGGYEQYF. Here the CDR3 DNA reads TGTGCCAGCAGCCAAGCCGGACTAGCGGGAGGTGGCTACGAGCAGTACTTC.

The chain employs TRBV19 and TRBJ1-5; D gene uncertain. Germline loops: CDR1 LNHDA, CDR2 SQIVND (reference sequence). The CDR3 totals 14 residues. The ends were cut back, 2 bases at V and 4 bases at J, with 9 bases in the middle. The CDR3 DNA is TGTGCCAGTAGTATATTCGCAGGTAATCAGCCCCAGCATTTT. Translation: CASSIFAGNQPQHF.

The rearrangement links TRBV18 to TRBJ2-3; D gene unclear. From germline, CDR1 is KGHSH and CDR2 LQKENI. CDR3 length: 12 residues. Trimming removed 1 base at V and 3 bases at J, with 2 bases between. CDR3 in DNA: TGTGCCAGCTCACCACAAACAGATACGCAGTATTTT. Amino acid sequence: CASSPQTDTQYF. The complete variable domain, with remaining parts taken from reference TRBV18 and TRBJ2-3, reads NAGVMQNPRHLVRRRGQEARLRCSPMKGHSHVYWYRQLPEEGLKFMVYLQKENIIDESGMPKERFSAEFPKEGPSILRIQQVVRGDSAAYFCASSPQTDTQYFGPGTRLTVL.